This TCR beta chain was identified in a study of response to subunit inactivated influenza vaccine (dated by TCRdb to between 2018 and 2020). With regard to the full study: Deep quantitative profiling of the T cell receptor repertoire was used in the study to follow responses to a trivalent subunit inactivated influenza vaccine.

The library was built by means of RT-PCR. The sequencing machine was an Illumina HiSeq 2500. Using fastp trimming at Q25 and MiXCR clonotype assembly, TCRdb reanalyzed the public sequencing data and kept in-frame beta chains. Duplicate CDR3 protein sequences are folded into a single record with the most common DNA and genes. In all, the sample holds 700,000 to 900,000 distinct CDR3 sequences, and 21% of those were seen once. The ten largest clones represent approximately 10% of the sample. The germline V gene (reference sequence) gives CDR1 as DFQATT and CDR2 as SNEGSKA. V sheds 5 bases and J sheds 0 bases, leaving 15 bases between their ends. CDR3 length: 15 amino acids, cysteine to phenylalanine. Left in the record is the CDR3 DNA by itself, 45 bases read in frame from the first base. The full study reports these points: It was suggested by the authors that each seasonal influenza vaccination may recruit only a limited number of new T cells.

A note on this clonotype: The antigen this receptor binds is unknown. No clone much larger than this one lies a single base away; base qualities are absent.

Recombination linked TRBV20-1 to TRBJ2-3; the D gene is possibly TRBD1, with 5 bases matching. The TCR sequence derives from a man aged 45-65 years who received an inactivated influenza vaccine. Donor details come from another sample of the same person, matched by shared clones. The sample consisted of PBMCs from blood, taken roughly 5 days after vaccination. The CDR3 protein: CSAARAGSSTDTQYF. In nucleotide form, the sequence is TGCAGTGCTGCCAGGGCCGGTTCTAGCACAGATACGCAGTATTTT.